The 22 T cell receptor beta chains below all came from one sample that was sequenced in a study of cytomegalovirus exposure and HLA in healthy donors. Data came from immunoSEQ multiplex PCR; TCRdb stores just in-frame clones and leaves some out. This table has around 100,000 clones, roughly 94% appearing once. The sequenced sample was PBMCs. The receptor source for this set is a woman aged 18-35 years in good health and CMV-seronegative.

The chain has TRBV30 and TRBJ2-7, with D possibly matching TRBD1 (6 bases). V gave up 6 bases and J gave up 6 bases, with 12 bases separating them. The CDR3 is made up of 11 amino acids. CDR1 GTSNPN and CDR2 SVGIG come from the germline V gene (reference sequence). CDR3: CACAGTREQYF. The CDR3 bases are TGTGCCTGCGCCGGGACACGCGAGCAGTACTTC.

The J gene is TRBJ1-2, the V gene TRBV6-5; TRBD1 aligns across 12 bases. CDR1 MNHEY and CDR2 SVGAGI come from the germline V gene. This CDR3 comprises 15 residues. Germline trimming cut 6 bases from V and 3 bases from J; bases unmatched to any gene: 5. The CDR3 DNA sequence: TGTGCCAGCAGCGCAGGGACAGGGGGCCACTATGGCTACACCTTC. Its translation: CASSAGTGGHYGYTF.

This sequence joins TRBV11-3 and TRBJ1-1, with no clear D. V was trimmed by 1 base and J by 0 bases, leaving 12 bases between them. CDR3 length: 16 amino acids. Germline V gene data show CDR1 as SGHNT and CDR2 as YENEEA. The CDR3 region is CASSLGFGEMNTEAFF. The CDR3 nucleotides are TGTGCCAGCAGCTTAGGGTTTGGAGAAATGAACACTGAAGCTTTCTTT.

The gene calls are TRBV7-9 and TRBJ2-5, with 8 nucleotides matching TRBD2. Trimming took 2 bases from V and 2 from J; bases not matched to a gene: 4. Germline CDR1 and CDR2: SEHNR and FQNEAQ (reference sequence). The CDR3 spans 15 residues. CDR3 in DNA: TGTGCCAGCAGCTTAAAATTAGCGGGGCAAGAGACCCAGTACTTC. It translates to CASSLKLAGQETQYF.

This clone was seen only once. V usage is TRBV7-8 and J usage is TRBJ2-1, with D maybe TRBD2 (6 bases). The CDR3 runs to 12 residues. Looked up from germline, CDR1 is SGHVS and CDR2 is FQNEAQ. V shed 2 bases and J shed 14 bases, with 13 bases lying between them. CDR3 protein: CASSLSGQKEFF. CDR3 bases: TGTGCCAGCAGCTTAAGCGGGCAAAAGGAGTTCTTC.

The chain combines TRBV9 with TRBJ2-3; D perhaps matches TRBD1 (6 bases). With 1 base removed from V and 1 base from J, the gap between germline ends came to 13 bases. Germline V CDR1 and CDR2: SGDLS, YYNGEE. This CDR3 contains 16 residues. CDR3 protein: CASSVIADSRTDTQYF. CDR3 in DNA: TGTGCCAGCAGCGTAATCGCGGACAGCCGCACAGATACGCAGTATTTT.

This clone was observed once. The chain is built from TRBV9 and TRBJ2-3; 7 nucleotides line up with TRBD1. There are 15 residues in the CDR3. Looked up from germline, CDR1 is SGDLS and CDR2 is YYNGEE. V dropped 3 bases and J dropped 0; count of bases not matched to a gene: 4. CDR3 in amino acids: CASSAGTASTDTQYF. CDR3 sequence (DNA): TGTGCCAGCAGCGCGGGGACAGCTAGCACAGATACGCAGTATTTT.

The chain links TRBV5-1 to TRBJ1-1; 9 bases are shared with TRBD1. J gave up 4 bases and V 4 bases, and 11 bases lay outside the gene matches. Per the germline V gene, CDR1 is SGHRS and CDR2 is YFSETQ. This CDR3 is built from 16 residues. In DNA form, the CDR3 reads TGCGCCAGCAGCATCTTAACAGGGGGCAGGGCCACTGAAGCTTTCTTT. Protein product: CASSILTGGRATEAFF.

The chain links TRBV14 to TRBJ2-7; 12 positions match TRBD2. Germline loops: CDR1 SGHDN, CDR2 FVKESK. The V and J ends lost 1 base and 9 bases, in that order; junction bases with no gene match: 4. CDR3 length equals 14 residues. This chain's CDR3 is CASSQGTSGAGQYF. In DNA, the CDR3 is TGTGCCAGCAGCCAAGGGACTAGCGGGGCGGGGCAGTACTTC.

The chain uses TRBV27 and TRBJ1-4; no clear D gene. The V end was cut by 7 bases, the J end by 1 base, with 7 bases between. The CDR3 is 13 amino acids. CDR1 is MNHEY and CDR2 is SMNVEV in the germline V gene (reference sequence). The CDR3 DNA reads TGTGCCAGCATGAGAAGAACTAATGAAAAACTGTTTTTT. Translated, it gives CASMRRTNEKLFF.

This rearrangement joins TRBV14 to TRBJ1-4, with TRBD1 matching 9 bases. The CDR3 has 16 amino acids. V shed 4 bases and J 6 bases; nucleotides not matched to a gene: 9. The V gene's germline CDR1 is SGHDN and CDR2 FVKESK. CDR3: CASSRQGGPVHEKLFF. In nucleotides, the CDR3 is TGTGCCAGCAGCCGACAGGGGGGCCCTGTTCATGAAAAACTGTTTTTT.

The CDR3 reads CSVDTGQGMGGYGYTF. The CDR3 coding sequence is TGCAGCGTTGACACGGGACAGGGTATGGGGGGTTATGGCTACACCTTC. The chain recombines TRBV29-1 with TRBJ1-2; 9 bases line up with TRBD1. The CDR3 consists of 16 residues. The ends lost 3 bases at V and 5 bases at J; junction bases unmatched: 13. CDR1 SQVTM and CDR2 ANQGSEA come from the germline V gene.

This rearrangement joins TRBV11-3 to TRBJ1-1; D perhaps matches TRBD1 (5 bases). Germline V gene data show CDR1 as SGHNT and CDR2 as YENEEA. The germline V and J ends were trimmed by 5 bases and 6 bases, with 31 bases remaining between them. CDR3 length: 19 amino acids. CDR3 sequence reads: CASSLGGRKTVSGPAEAFF. The CDR3, as DNA: TGTGCCAGCAGCCTCGGAGGGAGGAAGACGGTTTCGGGGCCAGCTGAAGCTTTCTTT.

The sample holds one count of this clone. V usage is TRBV29-1 and J usage is TRBJ1-3; a weak D match, TRBD1 (5 bases). The CDR3 runs to 13 residues. Per germline, CDR1 SQVTM and CDR2 ANQGSEA. With 4 bases removed from V and 3 bases from J, the gap between germline ends came to 10 bases. Here the CDR3 DNA reads TGCAGCGTTGTAGAGGGGAGTGGAAACACCATATATTTT. This gives the protein CSVVEGSGNTIYF.

The chain employs TRBV10-3 and TRBJ1-2; a possible D gene is TRBD1 (5 bases). The germline CDR1 and CDR2 sequences are ENHRY and SYGVKD. V was clipped by 0 bases and J by 4 bases, with 15 bases between them. The CDR3 sequence is 16 residues long. The CDR3 loop reads CAISESGVGAFYGYTF. DNA of the CDR3: TGTGCCATCAGTGAGTCAGGGGTAGGAGCTTTCTATGGCTACACCTTC.

This clone was seen only a few times. The genes are TRBV19 and TRBJ2-1; 14 bases fit TRBD2. V dropped 4 bases and J dropped 9; count of bases not matched to a gene: 8. The CDR3 length is 16 residues. CDR1 and CDR2 from the germline V gene are LNHDA and SQIVND (reference sequence). CDR3 in amino acids: CASSTGTSGSHSEQFF. The CDR3, as DNA: TGTGCCAGTAGTACCGGGACTAGCGGGAGTCACAGTGAGCAGTTCTTC.

V gene TRBV11-3 combines with J gene TRBJ2-1, with 13 bases aligning to TRBD2. The V segment lost 4 bases and the J segment 7 bases; nucleotides outside the gene matches: 10. The CDR3 runs to 17 residues. Per the germline V gene, CDR1 is SGHNT and CDR2 is YENEEA. CDR3 sequence (DNA): TGTGCCAGCAGCTCACGGACTAGCGGGAGTCATGGGAATGAGCAGTTCTTC. Amino acid sequence: CASSSRTSGSHGNEQFF.

J is TRBJ2-5 and V is TRBV7-9; D call uncertain. CDR1 is SEHNR and CDR2 is FQNEAQ in the germline V gene (reference sequence). The CDR3 length is 13 residues. V gave up 7 bases and J gave up 5 bases, with 14 bases separating them. Written as DNA, the CDR3 is TGTGCCAGCACCCAATCGATCGGGGAGACCCAGTACTTC. It yields the protein CASTQSIGETQYF.

The CDR3 loop reads CASGRGSNQPQHF. The DNA of the CDR3 is TGTGCCAGCGGGAGGGGTAGCAATCAGCCCCAGCATTTT. The rearrangement joins TRBV6-1 to TRBJ1-5; D possibly corresponds to TRBD1 (5 bases). V was shortened by 8 bases and J by 0 bases, with 8 bases between the two germline ends. The CDR3 loop spans 13 amino acids. Germline assignment: CDR1 MNHNS and CDR2 SASEGT.

The DNA of the CDR3 is TGTGCCAGCAGTGAAGAGCCGACAGGGGGGACTGAAGCTTTCTTT. Translation: CASSEEPTGGTEAFF. This chain connects TRBV6-1 to TRBJ1-1; 9 positions match TRBD1. CDR3 length: 15 residues. With 1 base clipped from V and 5 bases from J, the junction kept 5 bases outside the gene matches. CDR1 is MNHNS, CDR2 SASEGT, per germline.

This chain links TRBV5-1 with TRBJ2-7; TRBD1 agrees at 7 bases. Germline V gives CDR1 SGHRS, CDR2 YFSETQ. The CDR3 loop spans 14 amino acids. The V segment lost 6 bases and the J segment 4 bases; nucleotides outside the gene matches: 10. In DNA form, the CDR3 reads TGCGCCAGCACTCGTCCCGACAGGGATTACGAGCAGTACTTC. Its protein is CASTRPDRDYEQYF.

The chain joins TRBV30 to TRBJ2-5; TRBD1 matches at 7 bases. The J call may be mistaken, given a closer DNA end match to TRBJ2-7. The CDR3 spans 16 residues. Germline V gene sequence: CDR1 GTSNPN, CDR2 SVGIG (reference sequence). The CDR3 protein is CASRGTDPKISYEQYF. CDR3 bases: TGTGCCTCCAGGGGGACAGACCCTAAAATCTCCTACGAGCAGTACTTC.